These 25 T cell receptor beta chains came from one sample sequenced in a study of T-cell memory formation after mild COVID-19. TCRdb re-called the 5' RACE reads through MiXCR, storing one row per CDR3 protein. The sample lists 300,000 to 400,000 distinct CDR3 sequences, roughly 13% seen once, with 20% to 25% in the top ten. Sequenced input: PBMCs or a T cell subset sorted from them (not recorded which). These receptors came from a man aged 18 to 29 who had mild COVID-19 (a few samples of this study predate the infection). Cell type and time point are not known.

This clonotype showed up just a few times. The genes are TRBV4-3 and TRBJ2-7; maybe TRBD1 (5 bases). Germline V gives CDR1 LGHNA, CDR2 YSLEER. Trimming shortened V by 0 bases and J by 2 bases, and 17 bases separated the two germline ends. CDR3 length: 17 amino acids. CDR3 region: CASSQDVIVGLTYEQYF. The CDR3 DNA reads TGCGCCAGCAGCCAAGATGTTATCGTGGGGCTTACCTACGAGCAGTACTTC.

This clonotype was observed a handful of times. This CDR3 is CASTDGGALHF. In DNA, the CDR3 is TGTGCCAGCACCGATGGAGGAGCCCTCCACTTT. The J gene is TRBJ1-6, the V gene TRBV6-6; no firm D call. The CDR3 loop spans 11 amino acids. In germline, CDR1 is MNHNY, CDR2 SVGAGI (reference sequence). Between the trimmed V and J ends, which lost 7 bases and 14 bases, there was a span of 12 bases.

The chain is built from TRBV6-5 and TRBJ1-1; 8 bases are shared with TRBD1. Per the germline V gene, CDR1 is MNHEY and CDR2 is SVGAGI. This CDR3 has 14 residues. V lost 7 bases to trimming and J lost 1 base; unmatched junction nucleotides: 5. CDR3: CASNWDRKNTEAFF. CDR3 DNA sequence: TGTGCCAGCAACTGGGACAGGAAGAACACTGAAGCTTTCTTT.

The chain couples TRBV29-1 to TRBJ1-2; possible D gene TRBD1, 6 bases. Trimming stripped 2 bases from V and 5 bases from J, with 18 bases between. CDR3 size: 15 residues. The germline gives CDR1 SQVTM, CDR2 ANQGSEA. The chain's CDR3 is CSVERGLGGTYGYTF. DNA of the CDR3: TGCAGCGTTGAAAGGGGTCTGGGGGGCACGTATGGCTACACCTTC.

This clonotype was found many times. This sequence joins TRBV5-1 and TRBJ2-7; TRBD1 matches at 9 bases. J was trimmed by 3 bases and V by 2 bases; bases with no gene match: 9. The CDR3 has 16 amino acids. Germline CDR1 is SGHRS and CDR2 is YFSETQ. CDR3 in amino acids: CASSFEQGAVIYEQYF. CDR3 bases: TGCGCCAGCAGCTTCGAACAGGGGGCAGTTATCTACGAGCAGTACTTC.

This clonotype occurred many times. The chain employs TRBV5-1 and TRBJ2-2; TRBD1 is a possible D gene (5 bases). From germline, CDR1 is SGHRS and CDR2 YFSETQ. V gave up 0 bases and J gave up 6 bases, with 18 bases separating them. The CDR3 covers 17 residues. DNA for the CDR3: TGCGCCAGCAGCTTGGTTTTCGACAGCTGGATCTCCGGGGAGCTGTTTTTT. Amino acid sequence: CASSLVFDSWISGELFF.

The genes are TRBV3-1 and TRBJ2-2; tentatively, D is TRBD1 (5 bases). This CDR3 is 16 amino acids long. The V end lost 0 bases, the J end lost 5 bases, and 13 bases lay between the germline ends. CDR1 is LGHDT, CDR2 YNNKEL, per germline (reference sequence). The CDR3 DNA is TGTGCCAGCAGCCAAGAAGGGGCAGGGCGGACCGGGGAGCTGTTTTTT. It specifies CASSQEGAGRTGELFF.

Note on this clonotype: This may be a read error, as it is one base from a much larger clone. V gene TRBV7-9 combines with J gene TRBJ2-5; possible D gene TRBD2, 6 bases. From germline, CDR1 is SEHNR and CDR2 FQNEAQ (reference sequence). This CDR3 spans 11 amino acids. Trimming stripped 5 bases from V and 7 bases from J, with 8 bases between. In DNA, the CDR3 is TGTGCCAGCAGCGTGGAGGGGACCCAGTACTTC. This gives the protein CASSVEGTQYF.

The chain uses TRBV15 and TRBJ1-2, with D possibly being TRBD1 (6 bases). CDR3 size: 14 residues. V was clipped by 1 base and J by 2 bases, with 8 bases between them. CDR1 is LNHNV, CDR2 YYDKDF, per germline (reference sequence). CDR3 amino acids: CATSRATGNYGYTF. CDR3 bases: TGTGCCACCAGCAGAGCCACAGGGAACTATGGCTACACCTTC.

The V and J genes are TRBV6-5 and TRBJ2-2; D unresolved. Per germline, CDR1 MNHEY and CDR2 SVGAGI. Trimming removed 0 bases at V and 1 base at J, with 6 bases between. The CDR3 is made up of 15 amino acids. This CDR3 is CASSYSGRNTGELFF. CDR3 DNA: TGTGCCAGCAGTTACTCCGGCAGGAACACCGGGGAGCTGTTTTTT.

The chain combines TRBV29-1 with TRBJ1-2; 9 bases fit TRBD1. Germline V gives CDR1 SQVTM, CDR2 ANQGSEA. V lost 3 bases to trimming and J lost 7 bases; unmatched junction nucleotides: 6. The CDR3 contains 13 residues. The CDR3 region is CSVDAQGAIGYTF. In DNA form, the CDR3 reads TGCAGCGTTGACGCACAGGGGGCCATTGGCTACACCTTC.

The chain combines TRBV4-3 with TRBJ2-2; perhaps TRBD1 as D (6 bases). The length of the CDR3 is 15 residues. The germline V and J ends were trimmed by 2 bases and 3 bases, with 10 bases remaining between them. CDR1 and CDR2 from the germline V gene are LGHNA and YSLEER. In DNA, the CDR3 is TGCGCCAGCAGCCAAAGGACAGCCGACACCGGGGAGCTGTTTTTT. It specifies CASSQRTADTGELFF.

This rearrangement joins TRBV12-3 or TRBV12-4 to TRBJ1-1; no firm D call. Between the trimmed V and J ends, which lost 7 bases and 0 bases, there was a span of 9 bases. The CDR3 contains 13 residues. The DNA for the CDR3 is TGTGCCAGCACCTTGACACTGAACACTGAAGCTTTCTTT. Its protein product is CASTLTLNTEAFF.

This clonotype was seen a handful of times. This chain uses TRBV4-2 with TRBJ1-1; D perhaps matches TRBD1 (5 bases). Trimming took off 1 base at V and 4 bases at J, with 16 bases between the two ends. This CDR3 has 16 amino acids. Germline-derived CDR1 and CDR2 are LGHNA and YNFKEQ. In nucleotides, the CDR3 is TGTGCCAGCAGCCAAGTGGGAACGGGGGGAGGCACTGAAGCTTTCTTT. Translation gives CASSQVGTGGGTEAFF.

This clonotype has at least ten counts. The chain couples TRBV6-5 to TRBJ2-3, with D unresolved. Germline CDR1 MNHEY, CDR2 SVGAGI. The CDR3 length is 14 residues. The germline V and J ends were trimmed by 8 bases and 4 bases, with 16 bases remaining between them. CDR3 nucleotides: TGTGCCAGCGGCGGCGCAACCTCGGCAGATACGCAGTATTTT. This codes for CASGGATSADTQYF.

This clonotype has a handful of counts. The chain employs TRBV6-2 or TRBV6-3 and TRBJ2-3; D is tentatively TRBD1 or TRBD2 (7 bases each). The CDR3 runs to 15 residues. V was pared by 2 bases and J by 5 bases, with 14 bases between. Germline lookup yields CDR1 MNHEY and CDR2 SVGEGT. CDR3 in DNA: TGTGCCAGCAGTTACCAGGGGGGGGATGGAGATACGCAGTATTTT. Translating gives CASSYQGGDGDTQYF.

This clonotype was seen more than once but under ten times. The CDR3 nucleotides are TGTGCCAGCAGTCACTACAGGGGAGGCAATCAGCCCCAGCATTTT. It yields the protein CASSHYRGGNQPQHF. V and J are TRBV6-2 or TRBV6-3 and TRBJ1-5, with 7 nucleotides matching TRBD1. There are 15 residues in the CDR3. CDR1 MNHEY and CDR2 SVGEGT come from the germline V gene. Trimming took 5 bases from V and 2 from J; bases not matched to a gene: 6.

The J gene is TRBJ1-5, the V gene TRBV3-1; 7 nucleotides match TRBD1. The germline gives CDR1 LGHDT, CDR2 YNNKEL (reference sequence). J gave up 6 bases and V 1 base, and 6 bases lay outside the gene matches. This CDR3 spans 15 amino acids. For the CDR3, the DNA is TGTGCCAGCAGCCAAGGACAGGGTATGTTTCAGCCCCAGCATTTT. Amino acid sequence: CASSQGQGMFQPQHF. The full variable domain, completed using reference TRBV3-1 and TRBJ1-5, is DTAVSQTPKYLVTQMGNDKSIKCEQNLGHDTMYWYKQDSKKFLKIMFSYNNKELIINETVPNRFSPKSPDKAHLNLHINSLELGDSAVYFCASSQGQGMFQPQHFGDGTRLSIL.

This clonotype has a handful of counts. The rearrangement links TRBV7-2 to TRBJ1-2, with 8 positions matching TRBD1. CDR3 length: 15 amino acids. Germline V lookup: CDR1 SGHTA, CDR2 FQGNSA. Trimming at V came to 6 bases and at J to 0 bases, leaving 6 bases not matched to a gene. CDR3 sequence reads: CASRQAGGANYGYTF. CDR3 bases: TGTGCCAGCAGGCAAGCAGGGGGCGCTAACTATGGCTACACCTTC.

This clonotype was found a few times. The rearrangement links TRBV9 to TRBJ2-3, with D hard to call. Trimming took off 0 bases at V and 2 bases at J, with 10 bases between the two ends. The germline V gene has CDR1 SGDLS and CDR2 YYNGEE. This CDR3 is built from 15 residues. The CDR3 nucleotides are TGTGCCAGCAGCGTAGGCTCACCCCTCACAGATACGCAGTATTTT. Translation: CASSVGSPLTDTQYF. Together with reference TRBV9 and TRBJ2-3, the CDR3 gives the full variable domain: DSGVTQTPKHLITATGQRVTLRCSPRSGDLSVYWYQQSLDQGLQFLIQYYNGEERAKGNILERFSAQQFPDLHSELNLSSLELGDSALYFCASSVGSPLTDTQYFGPGTRLTVL.

The chain recombines TRBV9 with TRBJ2-7; no definite D call. Germline V gene sequence: CDR1 SGDLS, CDR2 YYNGEE. The V end was cut by 4 bases, the J end by 5 bases, with 10 bases between. The CDR3 is made up of 12 amino acids. CDR3 coding DNA: TGTGCCAGCAGCCCGGGCCCCAACGAGCAGTACTTC. Encoded protein: CASSPGPNEQYF.

This clonotype occurred many times. J is TRBJ1-2 and V is TRBV27; D might be TRBD1 (6 bases). CDR3 length: 14 amino acids. The V gene lost 4 bases and the J gene lost 4 bases, with 13 bases spanning the gap. The germline CDR1 and CDR2 sequences are MNHEY and SMNVEV (reference sequence). DNA for the CDR3: TGTGCCAGCAGTTCCAAGGGGGGTGGCTATGGCTACACCTTC. This codes for CASSSKGGGYGYTF.

In its sample, this clonotype was seen a few times. The V call is TRBV4-3, the J call TRBJ2-3; D might be TRBD2 (5 bases). V was pared by 4 bases and J by 2 bases, with 10 bases between. The CDR3 loop spans 14 amino acids. CDR1 and CDR2 (germline): LGHNA, YSLEER. The DNA of the CDR3 is TGCGCCAGCAGCCTAGCGCATCTCACAGATACGCAGTATTTT. The encoded protein is CASSLAHLTDTQYF.

This clonotype appeared a few times. The V and J genes are TRBV20-1 and TRBJ2-3; perhaps TRBD2 as D (6 bases). The CDR3 is 13 residues long. From germline, CDR1 is DFQATT and CDR2 SNEGSKA (reference sequence). The V end lost 6 bases, the J end lost 7 bases, and 17 bases lay between the germline ends. In DNA form, the CDR3 reads TGCAGTGCCTCGATCGTGGCGGGGCATACGCAGTATTTT. Its translation: CSASIVAGHTQYF.

V gene TRBV12-3 or TRBV12-4 combines with J gene TRBJ1-1, with TRBD1 identical over 12 bases. V trimming: 5 bases; J trimming: 4 bases; junction bases outside the gene matches: 5. There are 15 residues in the CDR3. CDR3 amino acids: CASSLGQGAGTEAFF. The CDR3 nucleotides read TGTGCCAGCAGTCTGGGACAGGGGGCAGGCACTGAAGCTTTCTTT.